This TCR beta chain was found in a study of blood T cell repertoires in COVID-19. Study overall: The United States, Italy and Spain provided the acute and convalescent COVID-19 samples. Sources were T cells, B-cell-depleted T cells, or PBMCs; the material itself was cDNA or gDNA.

In the original analysis: Quantification of nucleated cells was approximated via reference gene primer amplification. Clones were sequenced by immunoSEQ multiplex PCR, and TCRdb holds only the in-frame ones, with some missing. The V and J calls and clone size come from that table; D and trimming were worked out from the DNA. The repertoire holds about 110,000 clones, with 65% to 80% as singletons. The CDR3 length is 14 residues. Trimming at V came to 6 bases and at J to 7 bases, leaving 7 bases not matched to a gene. Germline V lookup: CDR1 SNHLY, CDR2 FYNNEI. The receptor comes from a woman aged 40 to 50 with acute or convalescent COVID-19. The chain links TRBV2 to TRBJ2-2; TRBD1 aligns across 8 bases. The specimen sequenced was peripheral blood. DNA of the CDR3: TGTGCCAGCAGATTGGACAGGGAAAGCGGGGAGCTGTTTTTT. This translates into CASRLDRESGELFF.